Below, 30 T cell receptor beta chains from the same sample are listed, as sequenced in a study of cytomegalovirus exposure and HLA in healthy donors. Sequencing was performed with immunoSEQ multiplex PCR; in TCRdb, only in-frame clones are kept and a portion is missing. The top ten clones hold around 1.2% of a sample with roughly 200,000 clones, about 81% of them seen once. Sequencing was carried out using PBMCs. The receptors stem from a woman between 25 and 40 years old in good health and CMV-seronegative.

Here the CDR3 reads CASSTRQGSNTEAFF. DNA of the CDR3: TGTGCCAGCAGCACCCGACAAGGATCAAACACTGAAGCTTTCTTT. The genes are TRBV9 and TRBJ1-1; D call uncertain. The CDR3 runs 15 residues. V was cut by 4 bases and J by 2 bases, with 15 bases left in between. The germline V gene encodes CDR1 SGDLS and CDR2 YYNGEE.

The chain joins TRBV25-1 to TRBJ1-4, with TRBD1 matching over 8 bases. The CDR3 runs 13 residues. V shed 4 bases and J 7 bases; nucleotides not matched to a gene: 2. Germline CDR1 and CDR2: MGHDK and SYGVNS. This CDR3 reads CASSVTGVEKLFF. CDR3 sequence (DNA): TGTGCCAGCAGTGTGACAGGGGTTGAAAAACTGTTTTTT. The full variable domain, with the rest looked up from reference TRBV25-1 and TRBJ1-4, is EADIYQTPRYLVIGTGKKITLECSQTMGHDKMYWYQQDPGMELHLIHYSYGVNSTEKGDLSSESTVSRIRTEHFPLTLESARPSHTSQYLCASSVTGVEKLFFGSGTQLSVL.

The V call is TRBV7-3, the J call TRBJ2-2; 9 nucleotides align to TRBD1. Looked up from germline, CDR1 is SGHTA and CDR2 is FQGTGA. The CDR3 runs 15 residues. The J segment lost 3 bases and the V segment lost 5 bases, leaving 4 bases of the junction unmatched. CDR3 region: CASSPTGGDTGELFF. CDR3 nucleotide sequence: TGTGCCAGCAGCCCGACAGGGGGGGACACCGGGGAGCTGTTTTTT.

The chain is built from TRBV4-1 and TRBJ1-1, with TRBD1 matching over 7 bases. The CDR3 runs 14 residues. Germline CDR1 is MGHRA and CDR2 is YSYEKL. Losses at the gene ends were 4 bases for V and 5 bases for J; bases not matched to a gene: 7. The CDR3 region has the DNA TGCGCCAGCAGCCGAGGGGGCGCGGGGACTGAAGCTTTCTTT. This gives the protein CASSRGGAGTEAFF.

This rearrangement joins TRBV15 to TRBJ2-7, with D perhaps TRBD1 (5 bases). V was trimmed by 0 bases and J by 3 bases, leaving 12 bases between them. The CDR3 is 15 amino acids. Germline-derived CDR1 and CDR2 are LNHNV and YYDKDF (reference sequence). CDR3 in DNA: TGTGCCACCAGCAGAGACCCGGACACGATCTACGAGCAGTACTTC. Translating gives CATSRDPDTIYEQYF. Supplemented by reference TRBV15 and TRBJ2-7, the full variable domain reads DAMVIQNPRYQVTQFGKPVTLSCSQTLNHNVMYWYQQKSSQAPKLLFHYYDKDFNNEADTPDNFQSRRPNTSFCFLDIRSPGLGDTAMYLCATSRDPDTIYEQYFGPGTRLTVT.

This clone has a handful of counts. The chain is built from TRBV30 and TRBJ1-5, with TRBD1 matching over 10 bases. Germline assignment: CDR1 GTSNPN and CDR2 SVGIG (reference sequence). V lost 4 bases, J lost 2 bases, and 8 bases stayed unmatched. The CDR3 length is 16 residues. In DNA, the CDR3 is TGTGCCTGGACGGCGCAGGGACAGGGGCGCAATCAGCCCCAGCATTTT. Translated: CAWTAQGQGRNQPQHF. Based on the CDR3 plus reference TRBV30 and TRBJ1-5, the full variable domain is SQTIHQWPATLVQPVGSPLSLECTVEGTSNPNLYWYRQAAGRGLQLLFYSVGIGQISSEVPQNLSASRPQDRQFILSSKKLLLSDSGFYLCAWTAQGQGRNQPQHFGDGTRLSIL.

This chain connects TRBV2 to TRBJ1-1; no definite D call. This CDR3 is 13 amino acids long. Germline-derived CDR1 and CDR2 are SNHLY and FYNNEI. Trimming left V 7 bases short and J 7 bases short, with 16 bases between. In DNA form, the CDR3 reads TGTGCCAGCAATCTCTTCGCCGGGAATGAAGCTTTCTTT. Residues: CASNLFAGNEAFF. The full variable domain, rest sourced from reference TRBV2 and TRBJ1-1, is EPEVTQTPSHQVTQMGQEVILRCVPISNHLYFYWYRQILGQKVEFLVSFYNNEISEKSEIFDDQFSVERPDGSNFTLKIRSTKLEDSAMYFCASNLFAGNEAFFGQGTRLTVV.

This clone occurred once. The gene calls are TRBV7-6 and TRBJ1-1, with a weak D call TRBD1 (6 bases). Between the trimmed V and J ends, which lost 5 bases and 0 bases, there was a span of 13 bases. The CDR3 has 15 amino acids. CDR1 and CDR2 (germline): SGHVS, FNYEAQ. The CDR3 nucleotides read TGTGCCAGCAGCAGAATACAGGGTATGAACACTGAAGCTTTCTTT. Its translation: CASSRIQGMNTEAFF.

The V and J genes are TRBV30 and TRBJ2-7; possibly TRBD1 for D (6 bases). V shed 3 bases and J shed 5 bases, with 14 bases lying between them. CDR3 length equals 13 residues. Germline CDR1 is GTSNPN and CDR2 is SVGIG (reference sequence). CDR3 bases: TGTGCCTGGAGCGCCCTTTGGGGGCACGAGCAGTACTTC. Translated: CAWSALWGHEQYF.

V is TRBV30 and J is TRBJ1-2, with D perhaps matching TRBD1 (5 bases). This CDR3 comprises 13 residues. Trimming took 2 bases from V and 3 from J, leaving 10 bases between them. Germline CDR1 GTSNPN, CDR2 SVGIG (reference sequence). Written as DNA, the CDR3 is TGTGCCTGGAGTATTCGGGGGGACTATGGCTACACCTTC. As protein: CAWSIRGDYGYTF. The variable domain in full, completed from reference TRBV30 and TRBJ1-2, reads SQTIHQWPATLVQPVGSPLSLECTVEGTSNPNLYWYRQAAGRGLQLLFYSVGIGQISSEVPQNLSASRPQDRQFILSSKKLLLSDSGFYLCAWSIRGDYGYTFGSGTRLTVV.

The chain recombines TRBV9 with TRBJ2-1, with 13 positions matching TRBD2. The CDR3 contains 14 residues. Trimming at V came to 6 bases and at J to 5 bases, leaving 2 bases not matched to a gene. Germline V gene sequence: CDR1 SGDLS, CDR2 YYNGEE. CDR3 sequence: CASTLAGGDNEQFF. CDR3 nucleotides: TGTGCCAGCACACTAGCGGGAGGGGACAATGAGCAGTTCTTC.

The CDR3 coding sequence is TGCGCCAGCAGCTTCGGACTAGCGGCCTCCTACAATGAGCAGTTCTTC. Translation gives CASSFGLAASYNEQFF. This sequence joins TRBV5-1 and TRBJ2-1, with 10 bases that match TRBD2. With 2 bases clipped from V and 0 bases from J, the junction kept 2 bases outside the gene matches. This CDR3 region has 16 residues. Germline CDR1 reads SGHRS; CDR2 reads YFSETQ.

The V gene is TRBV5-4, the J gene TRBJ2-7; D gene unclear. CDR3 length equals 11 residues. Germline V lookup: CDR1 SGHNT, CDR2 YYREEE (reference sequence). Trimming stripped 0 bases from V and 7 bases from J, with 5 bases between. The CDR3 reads CASSLELEQYF. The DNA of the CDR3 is TGTGCCAGCAGCTTGGAACTTGAGCAGTACTTC.

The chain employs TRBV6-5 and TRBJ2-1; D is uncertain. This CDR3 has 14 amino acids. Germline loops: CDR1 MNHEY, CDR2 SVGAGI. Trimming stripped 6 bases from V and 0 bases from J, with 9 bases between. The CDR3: CASRYLSSYNEQFF. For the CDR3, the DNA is TGTGCCAGCAGGTACCTGAGCTCCTACAATGAGCAGTTCTTC.

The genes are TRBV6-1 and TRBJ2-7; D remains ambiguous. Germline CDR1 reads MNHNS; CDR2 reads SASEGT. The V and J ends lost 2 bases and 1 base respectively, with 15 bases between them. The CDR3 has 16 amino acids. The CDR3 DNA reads TGTGCCAGCAGTGAAAGAGGAACACTTAATTCCTACGAGCAGTACTTC. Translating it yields CASSERGTLNSYEQYF.

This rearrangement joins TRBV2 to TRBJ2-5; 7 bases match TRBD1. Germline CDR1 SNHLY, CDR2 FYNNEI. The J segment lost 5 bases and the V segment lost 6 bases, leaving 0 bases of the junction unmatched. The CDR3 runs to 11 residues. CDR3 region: CASRTGETQYF. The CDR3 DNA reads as TGTGCCAGCAGGACAGGGGAGACCCAGTACTTC.

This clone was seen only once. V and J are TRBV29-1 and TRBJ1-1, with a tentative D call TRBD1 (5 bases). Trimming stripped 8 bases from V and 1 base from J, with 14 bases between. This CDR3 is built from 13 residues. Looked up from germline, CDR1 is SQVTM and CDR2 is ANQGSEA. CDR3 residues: CSSDGGGNTEAFF. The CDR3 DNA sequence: TGCAGCTCTGACGGGGGGGGGAACACTGAAGCTTTCTTT.

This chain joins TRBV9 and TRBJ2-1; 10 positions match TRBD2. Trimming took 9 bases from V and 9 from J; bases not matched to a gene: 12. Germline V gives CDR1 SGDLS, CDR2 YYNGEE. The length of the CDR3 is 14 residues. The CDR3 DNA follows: TGTGCCACCACCCCAGCGGGGGGGCCTGGTGAGCAGTTCTTC. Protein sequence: CATTPAGGPGEQFF.

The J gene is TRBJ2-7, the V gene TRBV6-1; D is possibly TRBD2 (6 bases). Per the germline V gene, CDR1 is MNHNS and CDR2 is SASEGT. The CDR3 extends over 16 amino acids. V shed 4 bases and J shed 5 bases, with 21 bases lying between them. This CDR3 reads CASSVKFNGGSHEQYF. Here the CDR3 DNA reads TGTGCCAGCAGTGTAAAGTTCAATGGGGGGTCCCACGAGCAGTACTTC.

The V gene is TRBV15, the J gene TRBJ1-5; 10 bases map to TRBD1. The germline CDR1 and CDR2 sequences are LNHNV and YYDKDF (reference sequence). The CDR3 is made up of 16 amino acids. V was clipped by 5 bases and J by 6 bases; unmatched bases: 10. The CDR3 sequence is CATSRRDRGSSQPQHF. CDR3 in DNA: TGTGCCACCAGCCGCCGGGACAGGGGAAGTAGTCAGCCCCAGCATTTT. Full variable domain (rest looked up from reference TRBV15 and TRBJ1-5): DAMVIQNPRYQVTQFGKPVTLSCSQTLNHNVMYWYQQKSSQAPKLLFHYYDKDFNNEADTPDNFQSRRPNTSFCFLDIRSPGLGDTAMYLCATSRRDRGSSQPQHFGDGTRLSIL.

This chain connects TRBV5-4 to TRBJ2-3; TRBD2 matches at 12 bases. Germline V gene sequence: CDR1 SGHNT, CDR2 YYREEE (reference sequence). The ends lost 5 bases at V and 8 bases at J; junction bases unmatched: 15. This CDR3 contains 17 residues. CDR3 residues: CASRLRTSGAGGGTQYF. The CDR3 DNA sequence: TGTGCCAGCAGATTGCGGACTAGCGGGGCTGGGGGTGGTACGCAGTATTTT.

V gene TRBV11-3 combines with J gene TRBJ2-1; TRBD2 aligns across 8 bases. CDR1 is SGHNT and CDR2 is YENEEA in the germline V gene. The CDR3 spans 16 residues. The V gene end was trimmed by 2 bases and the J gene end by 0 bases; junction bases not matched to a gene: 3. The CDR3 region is CASSLRGTSSYNEQFF. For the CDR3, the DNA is TGTGCCAGCAGCTTAAGGGGGACTAGCTCCTACAATGAGCAGTTCTTC. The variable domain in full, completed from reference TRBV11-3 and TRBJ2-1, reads EAGVVQSPRYKIIEKKQPVAFWCNPISGHNTLYWYLQNLGQGPELLIRYENEEAVDDSQLPKDRFSAERLKGVDSTLKIQPAELGDSAVYLCASSLRGTSSYNEQFFGPGTRLTVL.

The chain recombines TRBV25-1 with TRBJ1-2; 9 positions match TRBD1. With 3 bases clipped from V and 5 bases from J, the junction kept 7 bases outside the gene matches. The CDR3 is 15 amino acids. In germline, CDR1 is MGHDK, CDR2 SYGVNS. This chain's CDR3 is CASSERTGVGYGYTF. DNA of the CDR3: TGTGCCAGCAGTGAGCGGACAGGGGTTGGGTATGGCTACACCTTC.

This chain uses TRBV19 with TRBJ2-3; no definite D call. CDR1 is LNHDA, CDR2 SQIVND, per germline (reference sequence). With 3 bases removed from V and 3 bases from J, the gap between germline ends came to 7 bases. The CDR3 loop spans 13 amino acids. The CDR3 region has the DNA TGTGCCAGTAGTATGGCTTTAACAGATACGCAGTATTTT. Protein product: CASSMALTDTQYF.

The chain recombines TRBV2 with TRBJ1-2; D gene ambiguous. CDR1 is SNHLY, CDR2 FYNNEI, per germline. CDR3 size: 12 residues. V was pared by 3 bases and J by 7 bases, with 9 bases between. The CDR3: CASSDIPGGYTF. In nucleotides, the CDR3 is TGTGCCAGCAGTGACATTCCAGGTGGCTACACCTTC.

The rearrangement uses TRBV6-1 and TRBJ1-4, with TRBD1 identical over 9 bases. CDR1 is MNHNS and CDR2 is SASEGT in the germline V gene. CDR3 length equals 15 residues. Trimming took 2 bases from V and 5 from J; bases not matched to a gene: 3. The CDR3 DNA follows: TGTGCCAGCAGTGAACCCGGGACAGGGAATGAAAAACTGTTTTTT. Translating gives CASSEPGTGNEKLFF.

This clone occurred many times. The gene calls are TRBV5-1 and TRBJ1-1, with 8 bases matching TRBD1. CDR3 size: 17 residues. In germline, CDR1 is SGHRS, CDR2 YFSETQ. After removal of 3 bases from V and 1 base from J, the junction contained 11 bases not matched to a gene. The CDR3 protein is CASSYYPGQGGNTEAFF. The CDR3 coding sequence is TGCGCCAGCAGCTACTACCCAGGACAGGGTGGGAACACTGAAGCTTTCTTT.

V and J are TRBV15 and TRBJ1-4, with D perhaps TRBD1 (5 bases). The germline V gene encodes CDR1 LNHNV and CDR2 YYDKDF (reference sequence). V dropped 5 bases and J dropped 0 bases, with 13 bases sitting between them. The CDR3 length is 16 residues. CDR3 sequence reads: CATSGAGEPTNEKLFF. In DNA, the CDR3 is TGTGCCACCAGCGGGGCGGGGGAGCCAACTAATGAAAAACTGTTTTTT.

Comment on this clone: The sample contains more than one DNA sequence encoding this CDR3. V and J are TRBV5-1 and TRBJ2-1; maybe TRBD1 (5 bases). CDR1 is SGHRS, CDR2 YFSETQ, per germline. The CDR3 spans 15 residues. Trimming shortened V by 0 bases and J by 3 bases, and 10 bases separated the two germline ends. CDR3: CASSLVGDSYNEQFF. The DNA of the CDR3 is TGCGCCAGCAGCTTGGTTGGAGACAGCTACAATGAGCAGTTCTTC. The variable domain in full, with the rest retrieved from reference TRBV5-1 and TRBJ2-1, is KAGVTQTPRYLIKTRGQQVTLSCSPISGHRSVSWYQQTPGQGLQFLFEYFSETQRNKGNFPGRFSGRQFSNSRSEMNVSTLELGDSALYLCASSLVGDSYNEQFFGPGTRLTVL.

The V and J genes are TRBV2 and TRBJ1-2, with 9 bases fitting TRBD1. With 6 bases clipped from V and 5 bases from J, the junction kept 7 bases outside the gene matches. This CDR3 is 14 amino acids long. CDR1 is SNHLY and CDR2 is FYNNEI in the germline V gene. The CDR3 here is CASSQGQGFYGYTF. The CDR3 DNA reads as TGTGCCAGCAGCCAGGGACAGGGTTTTTATGGCTACACCTTC.